This T cell receptor (beta chain) stems from a study of shared clonotypes between healthy human individuals. Study results and caveats: Clonotypes not shared had lower generation probabilities than those common to all four donors.

This was a deep-level run. Every subset's genomic DNA went evenly onto several immunoSEQ plates. Method: immunoSEQ multiplex PCR; TCRdb's copy keeps in-frame clones and lacks some. This sample has around 200,000 clones, with over 50% found just once. To note about this clone: The antigen is not known.

V lost 0 bases and J lost 4, with 11 bases in between. The germline V gene has CDR1 SGHRS and CDR2 YFSETQ. The CDR3 is 15 amino acids. The sample taken for sequencing was memory CD4+ T cells sorted from blood. Subset: CD45RA-negative fraction. V gene TRBV5-1 combines with J gene TRBJ2-1; D may be TRBD2 (6 bases). The TCR originated in a man aged 25-40 years in good health. The CDR3 here is CASSLGGAGYNEQFF. Written as DNA, the CDR3 is TGCGCCAGCAGCTTGGGCGGGGCTGGATACAATGAGCAGTTCTTC.